This passage covers 8 T cell receptor beta chains from one sample sequenced in a study of T cell changes during pregnancy in multiple sclerosis. Sequencing used immunoSEQ multiplex PCR; TCRdb keeps in-frame clones, though not all of them. The table lists about 41,000 clones, approximately 91% of them singletons. Source: CD8+ T cells from peripheral blood mononuclear cells, taken in the third trimester of pregnancy. The source of these receptors is a female donor with multiple sclerosis, enrolled in a pregnancy study.

This chain uses TRBV25-1 with TRBJ2-1, with D possibly matching TRBD2 (5 bases). This CDR3 has 16 amino acids. Germline V gives CDR1 MGHDK, CDR2 SYGVNS. V was shortened by 1 base and J by 3 bases, with 13 bases between the two germline ends. The CDR3 region has the DNA TGTGCCAGCAGTGAATCCGGGATAGAAGACTACAATGAGCAGTTCTTC. This sequence encodes CASSESGIEDYNEQFF.

This chain uses TRBV11-2 with TRBJ1-2; 11 nucleotides match TRBD1. The V and J ends lost 3 bases and 4 bases, in that order; junction bases with no gene match: 1. This CDR3 has 14 amino acids. CDR1 SGHAT and CDR2 FQNNGV come from the germline V gene. Here the CDR3 reads CASSFGQGAYGYTF. In DNA form, the CDR3 reads TGTGCCAGCAGCTTCGGACAGGGGGCCTATGGCTACACCTTC.

The rearrangement links TRBV7-3 to TRBJ2-1; 13 bases agree with TRBD2. Germline V gene sequence: CDR1 SGHTA, CDR2 FQGTGA. The V and J ends lost 5 bases and 0 bases, in that order; junction bases with no gene match: 10. There are 19 residues in the CDR3. This chain's CDR3 is CASSPVLAGGPGSYNEQFF. For the CDR3, the DNA is TGTGCCAGCAGCCCTGTACTAGCGGGAGGGCCGGGCTCCTACAATGAGCAGTTCTTC. The complete variable domain, with remaining parts taken from reference TRBV7-3 and TRBJ2-1, reads GAGVSQTPSNKVTEKGKYVELRCDPISGHTALYWYRQSLGQGPEFLIYFQGTGAADDSGLPNDRFFAVRPEGSVSTLKIQRTERGDSAVYLCASSPVLAGGPGSYNEQFFGPGTRLTVL.

CDR3 in amino acids: CASFGGEQFF. DNA for the CDR3: TGTGCCAGCTTCGGAGGTGAGCAGTTCTTC. The chain has TRBV2 and TRBJ2-1, with D possibly TRBD2 on 5 matching bases. In germline, CDR1 is SNHLY, CDR2 FYNNEI. Trimming stripped 8 bases from V and 9 bases from J, with 8 bases between. There are 10 residues in the CDR3.

This clone was counted a few times. The rearrangement joins TRBV27 to TRBJ1-5; TRBD1 is a possible D gene (5 bases). Trimming took 8 bases from V and 6 from J, leaving 17 bases between them. Germline lookup yields CDR1 MNHEY and CDR2 SMNVEV (reference sequence). This CDR3 has 14 amino acids. CDR3 amino acids: CASYPKGAAQPQHF. The CDR3 nucleotides are TGTGCCAGCTATCCTAAAGGGGCGGCTCAGCCCCAGCATTTT.

The chain recombines TRBV11-3 with TRBJ2-5; D uncertain. The V end lost 0 bases, the J end lost 4 bases, and 6 bases lay between the germline ends. This CDR3 is built from 13 residues. Germline CDR1 reads SGHNT; CDR2 reads YENEEA. DNA of the CDR3: TGTGCCAGCAGCTTAGATCATAGAGAGACCCAGTACTTC. Translated: CASSLDHRETQYF.

This chain links TRBV19 with TRBJ2-2; 9 positions match TRBD1. The V gene end was trimmed by 7 bases and the J gene end by 6 bases; junction bases not matched to a gene: 18. This CDR3 spans 18 amino acids. Per the germline V gene, CDR1 is LNHDA and CDR2 is SQIVND (reference sequence). As DNA, the CDR3 is TGTGCCAGTAACGCCTTGAGAATCACAGGGGGCGCATCCGGGGAGCTGTTTTTT. It specifies CASNALRITGGASGELFF.

The chain has TRBV28 and TRBJ1-1; D might be TRBD1 (6 bases). The length of the CDR3 is 15 residues. Per germline, CDR1 MDHEN and CDR2 SYDVKM. Trimming left V 6 bases short and J 5 bases short, with 19 bases between. CDR3 protein: CASSRTHRVGTEAFF. CDR3 in DNA: TGTGCCAGCAGCAGAACCCACAGGGTTGGAACTGAAGCTTTCTTT.